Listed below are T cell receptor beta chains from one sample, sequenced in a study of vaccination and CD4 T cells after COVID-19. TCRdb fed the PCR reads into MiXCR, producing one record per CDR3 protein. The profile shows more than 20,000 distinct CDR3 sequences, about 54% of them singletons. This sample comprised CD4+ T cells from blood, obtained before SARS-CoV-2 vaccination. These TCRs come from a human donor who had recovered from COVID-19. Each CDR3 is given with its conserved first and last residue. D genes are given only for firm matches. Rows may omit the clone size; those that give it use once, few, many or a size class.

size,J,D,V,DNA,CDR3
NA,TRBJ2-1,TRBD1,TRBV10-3,TGTGCCATCAGCTCCGGGACAGGGAGGATCAATGAGCAGTTCTTC,CAISSGTGRINEQFF
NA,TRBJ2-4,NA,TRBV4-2,TGTGCCAGCAGCCAGTCCGAAGGGGCACCTCTGAAAAACATTCAGTACTTC,CASSQSEGAPLKNIQYF
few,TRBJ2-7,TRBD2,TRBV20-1,TGCAGTGCTCGGGAGGGAGCTAGCGGGAGAGTCGAGCAGTACTTC,CSAREGASGRVEQYF
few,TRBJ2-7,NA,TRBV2,TGTGCCAGCAGTGAAGCGCGCGGGGGCGGCTACGAGCAGTACTTC,CASSEARGGGYEQYF
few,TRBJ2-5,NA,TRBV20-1,TGCAGTGCCGGGCGCGCCCAAGAGACCCAGTACTTC,CSAGRAQETQYF
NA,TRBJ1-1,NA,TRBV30,TGTGCCTGGACCCCCCCCGGGCAGAACACTGAAGCTTTCTTT,CAWTPPGQNTEAFF
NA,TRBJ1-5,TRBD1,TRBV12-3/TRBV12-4,TGTGCCAGCACACGACAGGGTAGCAATCAGCCCCAGCATTTT,CASTRQGSNQPQHF
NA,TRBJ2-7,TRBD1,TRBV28,TGTGCCAGCAGTTTTTCGACAGGGGGATTGAACGAGCAGTACTTC,CASSFSTGGLNEQYF
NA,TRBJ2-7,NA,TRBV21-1,TGTGCCAGCAGCAAAACTTGGGCCTCTACCGCGGGAGCGTGGGAGCAGTACTTC,CASSKTWASTAGAWEQYF
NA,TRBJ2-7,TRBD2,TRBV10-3,TGTGCCATCAGTACTAGCGGGAGGGGGAACGAGCAGTACTTC,CAISTSGRGNEQYF
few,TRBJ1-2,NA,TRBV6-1,TGTGCCAGCAGTGAAGCCGCCTATGGCTACACCTTC,CASSEAAYGYTF
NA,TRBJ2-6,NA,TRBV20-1,TGCAGTGTCGAGCTGGGAAGCTCTGGGGCCAACGTCCTGACTTTC,CSVELGSSGANVLTF
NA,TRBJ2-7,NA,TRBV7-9,TGTGCCAGCAGCTTTAGGGAGACCTCCTACGAGCAGTACTTC,CASSFRETSYEQYF
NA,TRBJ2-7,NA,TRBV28,TGTGCCAGCAGTCCCTCCCCCTTGGAATTCTCCTACGAGCGGTACTTC,CASSPSPLEFSYERYF
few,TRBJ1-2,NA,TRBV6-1,TGTGCCAGCATCCTAAGGTGGGGACGGAACTATGGCTACACCTTC,CASILRWGRNYGYTF
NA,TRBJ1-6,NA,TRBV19,TGTGCCAGTAGTGCAAAACAGGCTGTGACATCACCCCTCCACTTT,CASSAKQAVTSPLHF
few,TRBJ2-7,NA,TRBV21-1,TGTGCCAGTCTCATCCGGGACAGGGGCTACGAGCAGTACTTC,CASLIRDRGYEQYF
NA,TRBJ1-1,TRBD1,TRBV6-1,TGTGCCAGCACGCGACAGGGGGTTAGTACTGAAGCTTTCTTT,CASTRQGVSTEAFF
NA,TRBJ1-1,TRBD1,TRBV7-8,TGTGCCAGCAGCTTAACAGGGGGCACTGAAGCTTTCTTT,CASSLTGGTEAFF
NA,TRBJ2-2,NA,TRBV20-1,TGCAGTGCTTCTGTCACCGGGGAGCTGTTTTTT,CSASVTGELFF
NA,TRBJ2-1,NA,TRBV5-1,TGCGCCAGCAGCTTGGGGGTAAGAGGCCATGAGCAGTTCTTC,CASSLGVRGHEQFF
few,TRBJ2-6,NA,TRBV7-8,TGTGCCAGCAGCGTCCCGGGGCTGGATTTCTCTGGGGCCAACGTCCTGACTTTC,CASSVPGLDFSGANVLTF
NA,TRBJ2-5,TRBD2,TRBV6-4,TGTGCCAGTCCTTGGCGGGAGGGCCTTCAGACCCAGTACTTC,CASPWREGLQTQYF
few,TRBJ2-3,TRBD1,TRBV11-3,TGTGCCAGCGGGAGAACGGACAGGGGAGCAGATACGCAGTATTTT,CASGRTDRGADTQYF
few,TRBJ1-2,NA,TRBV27,TGTGCCAGCAGCCCAAGTGGACAGCCCGTTTTCTATGGCTACACCTTC,CASSPSGQPVFYGYTF
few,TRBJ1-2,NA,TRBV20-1,TGCAGTGCTAGAGTCCGTCAGGGAGCTTATGGCTACACCTTC,CSARVRQGAYGYTF
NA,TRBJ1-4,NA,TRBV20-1,TGCAGTGCTAGGACAGAGCCGCGGGAAAAACTGTTTTTT,CSARTEPREKLFF
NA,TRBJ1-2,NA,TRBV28,TGTGCCAGCAGTTTATGGGAGGGATCCTCCTATGGCTACACCTTC,CASSLWEGSSYGYTF
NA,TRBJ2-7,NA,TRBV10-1,TGCGCCAGCAGTGAGAGAACGGGGAGCCTCACCCACGAGCAGTACTTC,CASSERTGSLTHEQYF
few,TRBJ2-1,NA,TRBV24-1,TGTGCCACCAGTGATGGCGAGCTGAGCTCCTACAATGAGCAGTTCTTC,CATSDGELSSYNEQFF
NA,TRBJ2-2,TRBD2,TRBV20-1,TGCAGTGCTACCCCCCAGCGGCTAGCGGGAGGCACCGGGGAGCTGTTTTTT,CSATPQRLAGGTGELFF
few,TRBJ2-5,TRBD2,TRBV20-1,TGCAGTGCTAGAGATGAAACCGGGACTAGCGGGAGAGGGTGGGAGACCCAGTACTTC,CSARDETGTSGRGWETQYF
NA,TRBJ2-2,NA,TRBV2,TGTGCCAGCAGGGGAGGCAGGGCGGACACCGGGGAGCTGTTTTTT,CASRGGRADTGELFF
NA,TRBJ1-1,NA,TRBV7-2,TGTGCCAGCAGCTTAGCGCGTGGGGGCGCCGCGAACACTGAAGCTTTCTTT,CASSLARGGAANTEAFF
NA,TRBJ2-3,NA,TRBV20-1,TGCAGTGCTGGGTCTGATAGCGGGACAGGGAATGGAGATACGCAGTATTTT,CSAGSDSGTGNGDTQYF
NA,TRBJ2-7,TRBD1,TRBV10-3,TGTGCCATCAGTGCCACTGGGACAGGGGGCTACGAGCAGTACTTC,CAISATGTGGYEQYF
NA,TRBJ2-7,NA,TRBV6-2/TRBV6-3,TGTGCCAGCAGTCATGCCACGAAACTTTTTTACGAGCAGTACTTC,CASSHATKLFYEQYF
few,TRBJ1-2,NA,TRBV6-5,TGTGCCAGCAGTTCGGGGGAGGGCGGCTACACCTTC,CASSSGEGGYTF
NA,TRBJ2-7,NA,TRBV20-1,TGCAGTGCTAGAAAGATCGGAGGGGATCATCCCTACGAGCAGTACTTC,CSARKIGGDHPYEQYF
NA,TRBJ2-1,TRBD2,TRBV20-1,TGCAGTGCTAGAGATTCGGGCGGGAGTAGTAATGAGCAGTTCTTC,CSARDSGGSSNEQFF
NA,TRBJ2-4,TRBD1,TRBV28,TGTGCCAGCAGTTCCTCCCGGACAGGGGAAAACATTCAGTACTTC,CASSSSRTGENIQYF
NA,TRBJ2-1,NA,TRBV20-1,TGCAGTGCTAGACGTCCAGGGGGGAGGGTTGAGCAGTTCTTC,CSARRPGGRVEQFF
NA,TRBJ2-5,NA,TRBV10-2,TGCGCCAGCAGTGAGTCGATTGGCGGGGAGACCCAGTACTTC,CASSESIGGETQYF
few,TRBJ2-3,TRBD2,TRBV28,TGTGCCAGCAGTTCACCGGGACTAGCGGATCTGACGGATACGCAGTATTTT,CASSSPGLADLTDTQYF
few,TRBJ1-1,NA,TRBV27,TGTGCCAGCAGTTTAAAGGCAGGTGGGAACACTGAAGCTTTCTTT,CASSLKAGGNTEAFF
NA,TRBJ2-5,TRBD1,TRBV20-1,TGCAGTGCTAGAGACCAGACAGGGCGGGCCCAAGAGACCCAGTACTTC,CSARDQTGRAQETQYF
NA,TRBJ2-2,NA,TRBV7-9,TGTGCCAGCAGCTTAGCGAAGCAGTCGCAGAACACCGGGGAGCTGTTTTTT,CASSLAKQSQNTGELFF
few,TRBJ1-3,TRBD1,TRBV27,TGTGCCAGCAGACGACAGGGTAGAAACACCATATATTTT,CASRRQGRNTIYF